These T cell receptor beta chains were read from a single sample in a study of shared clonotypes between healthy human individuals. The repertoire was sequenced with immunoSEQ multiplex PCR; TCRdb's copy has only in-frame clones and lacks some. Of around 2.1 million clones listed, about 92% were seen once; the top ten hold more than 1.5%. Material: naive CD8+ T cells from PBMCs. These receptors all come from a young man in good health. Some clones in this sample may be carry-over from other donors' samples. Both conserved end residues are part of each CDR3. Fields, in order: clone size, V gene, D gene, J gene, CDR3 DNA, CDR3 protein. The D gene is left open where the match is weak. Clone size is given for some rows only: seen once, a few or many times, or a class if the clone is expanded.

abundance: .
v_gene: TRBV5-1
d_gene: .
j_gene: TRBJ1-2
CDR3nt: TGCGCCAGCAGCTTGGGGTGGGGAGAGTATGGCTACACCTTC
CDR3aa: CASSLGWGEYGYTF

abundance: few
v_gene: TRBV11-3
d_gene: .
j_gene: TRBJ1-1
CDR3nt: TGTGCCAGCAGCCAAACGGGGAACACTGAAGCTTTCTTT
CDR3aa: CASSQTGNTEAFF

abundance: .
v_gene: TRBV6-6
d_gene: TRBD1
j_gene: TRBJ1-2
CDR3nt: TGTGCCAGCAGTTACTCACAGGGGAGGGATGGCTACACCTTC
CDR3aa: CASSYSQGRDGYTF

abundance: .
v_gene: TRBV10-3
d_gene: .
j_gene: TRBJ1-4
CDR3nt: TGTGCCATGGGAACAGGGTTAGGTGAAAAACTGTTTTTT
CDR3aa: CAMGTGLGEKLFF

abundance: .
v_gene: TRBV28
d_gene: .
j_gene: TRBJ1-5
CDR3nt: TGTGCCAGCAGTTTATCGGATAACAATCAGCCCCAGCATTTT
CDR3aa: CASSLSDNNQPQHF

abundance: .
v_gene: TRBV4-2
d_gene: .
j_gene: TRBJ2-7
CDR3nt: TGTGCCAGCAGCCCGATTGCACCTAGGCCCTACGAGCAGTACTTC
CDR3aa: CASSPIAPRPYEQYF

abundance: .
v_gene: TRBV19
d_gene: .
j_gene: TRBJ1-2
CDR3nt: TGTGCCACAGAACCGGGTGGAAGTGGCGGCTACACCTTC
CDR3aa: CATEPGGSGGYTF

abundance: .
v_gene: TRBV5-1
d_gene: TRBD2
j_gene: TRBJ2-7
CDR3nt: TGCGCCAGCAGCCTTACTAGCGGGAGGGCCGAGATGAGCTCCTACGAGCAGTACTTC
CDR3aa: CASSLTSGRAEMSSYEQYF

abundance: .
v_gene: TRBV9
d_gene: TRBD2
j_gene: TRBJ2-3
CDR3nt: TGTGCCAGCAGCGTTCTAGCGGGAGGGCCGGATACGCAGTATTTT
CDR3aa: CASSVLAGGPDTQYF

abundance: once
v_gene: TRBV7-3
d_gene: .
j_gene: TRBJ1-2
CDR3nt: TGTGCCAGCAGCCCGGACCTCCGAAGCTATGGCTACACCTTC
CDR3aa: CASSPDLRSYGYTF

abundance: .
v_gene: TRBV7-6
d_gene: .
j_gene: TRBJ1-5
CDR3nt: TGTGCCAGCAGCTTAGTGCCGCCCGAGACACTCATGAGCAATCAGCCCCAGCATTTT
CDR3aa: CASSLVPPETLMSNQPQHF

abundance: .
v_gene: TRBV5-6
d_gene: .
j_gene: TRBJ1-5
CDR3nt: TGTGCCAGCAGCTTAGGCAGGGTCGGCAATCAGCCCCAGCATTTT
CDR3aa: CASSLGRVGNQPQHF

abundance: many
v_gene: TRBV28
d_gene: TRBD1
j_gene: TRBJ2-7
CDR3nt: TGTGCCAGCAGCTCCCAGCGGACAGGGGCCTACGAGCAGTACTTC
CDR3aa: CASSSQRTGAYEQYF

abundance: .
v_gene: TRBV28
d_gene: TRBD2
j_gene: TRBJ2-1
CDR3nt: TGTGCCAGCAGTTTAATGACTAGCACCCACAATGAGCAGTTCTTC
CDR3aa: CASSLMTSTHNEQFF

abundance: few
v_gene: TRBV27
d_gene: .
j_gene: TRBJ1-2
CDR3nt: TGTGCCAGCAGACAGGGCTCCTATGGCTACACCTTC
CDR3aa: CASRQGSYGYTF

abundance: .
v_gene: TRBV29-1
d_gene: TRBD2
j_gene: TRBJ2-1
CDR3nt: TGCAGCGCACGGACTAGCGGGAGGGCAGACAATGAGCAGTTCTTC
CDR3aa: CSARTSGRADNEQFF

abundance: .
v_gene: TRBV7-6
d_gene: .
j_gene: TRBJ2-7
CDR3nt: TGTGCCAGCAGCAACGCAGAGGGGCCCTCCTACGAGCAGTACTTC
CDR3aa: CASSNAEGPSYEQYF

abundance: .
v_gene: TRBV6-5
d_gene: TRBD1
j_gene: TRBJ2-7
CDR3nt: TGTGCCAGCAGTTACGGGACAGGGGGCAGGTACGAGCAGTACTTC
CDR3aa: CASSYGTGGRYEQYF

abundance: .
v_gene: TRBV27
d_gene: .
j_gene: TRBJ2-1
CDR3nt: TGTGCCAGCAGTTTAGGACAGATCTCCTACAATGAGCAGTTCTTC
CDR3aa: CASSLGQISYNEQFF

abundance: .
v_gene: TRBV7-2
d_gene: .
j_gene: TRBJ2-5
CDR3nt: TGTGCCAGCAGCCTGGGGACTCTAACCCAAGAGACCCAGTACTTC
CDR3aa: CASSLGTLTQETQYF

abundance: .
v_gene: TRBV19
d_gene: .
j_gene: TRBJ1-1
CDR3nt: TGTGCCAGTAGTACATACGAGGTAACTGAAGCTTTCTTT
CDR3aa: CASSTYEVTEAFF

abundance: .
v_gene: TRBV27
d_gene: .
j_gene: TRBJ2-3
CDR3nt: TGTGCCAGCAGTTTTATTGTGGGGGGCACAGATACGCAGTATTTT
CDR3aa: CASSFIVGGTDTQYF